The sequence of this TCR beta chain was determined in a study of Tregs in tolerant kidney transplant recipients. Germline V gives CDR1 SEHNR, CDR2 FQNEAQ (reference sequence). The CDR3 length is 15 residues. The ends lost 4 bases at V and 2 bases at J; junction bases unmatched: 5. Judged by abundance, this clone is large (0.1 to 1%). Its specificity is not known. General observations from the study: Findings come from small patient numbers and require larger validation.

Assay used: immunoSEQ multiplex PCR; TCRdb lists only in-frame clones, some missing. This table holds 4,000 or so clones, roughly 56% found once. This clonotype was sampled from a human donor in good health. The sample consisted of CD8+ T cells from blood cultured with allogeneic cells. The chain has TRBV7-9 and TRBJ1-1, with 9 nucleotides matching TRBD1. The CDR3 coding sequence is TGTGCCAGCAGCTCCCGGGACAGGGTTAACACTGAAGCTTTCTTT. Translated: CASSSRDRVNTEAFF. Using reference TRBV7-9 and TRBJ1-1 for the parts outside the CDR3, the full variable domain is DTGVSQNPRHKITKRGQNVTFRCDPISEHNRLYWYRQTLGQGPEFLTYFQNEAQLEKSRLLSDRFSAERPKGSFSTLEIQRTEQGDSAMYLCASSSRDRVNTEAFFGQGTRLTVV.